A selection of T cell receptor beta chains follows, all from one sample in a study of shared clonotypes between healthy human individuals. Repertoires were generated with immunoSEQ multiplex PCR, while TCRdb's copy carries only in-frame clones and drops some. The table shows 450,000 to 500,000 clones, with 70% to 85% occurring only once. Sequenced sample: PBMCs. The receptor set was obtained from a woman aged 40 to 50 in good health. Some clones in this sample may be carry-over from other donors' samples. Both conserved end residues are trimmed from each CDR3. Size is stated for part of the rows, as once, few or many counts, or as a class when the clone is expanded.

TRBJ1-2	.	TRBV9	ASSVDRGAGGYT
TRBJ1-2	.	TRBV27	ASRGPGQGAYGYT
TRBJ2-5	.	TRBV7-3	ASSLLGGAGETQY
TRBJ2-5	.	TRBV20-1	SVRAETQY
TRBJ2-1	.	TRBV7-3	ASSETRYGEQF
TRBJ1-1	many	TRBV7-9	ASSLALGNTEAF
TRBJ2-3	.	TRBV18	ASSPTDTQY
TRBJ2-5	.	TRBV7-2	ASSLALAGGETQY
TRBJ2-1	.	TRBV25-1	ARPTAGGDSEQF
TRBJ1-2	.	TRBV28	ASRTTGDNYGYT
TRBJ2-1	.	TRBV4-1	ASSQPHTNEQF
TRBJ1-1	.	TRBV11-3	ASSTGGFTEAF
TRBJ2-7	.	TRBV5-4	ASSLGGEQY
TRBJ2-7	.	TRBV10-3	AINPSGDLYEQY
TRBJ2-5	.	TRBV7-2	ASSLGAGPYQETQY
TRBJ2-1	.	TRBV6-6	ASTPFSGSHNEQF
TRBJ1-2	few	TRBV4-3	ASSQDWTDYFNYGYT
TRBJ1-1	.	TRBV7-2	ASSFRGAGDNPF
TRBJ1-3	.	TRBV11-2	ASRRLSAADSGNTIY
TRBJ2-5	once	TRBV7-3	ASSPSPGLAGVVGETQY
TRBJ1-1	.	TRBV4-3	ASSQDSQGHTEAF
TRBJ2-3	.	TRBV2	ASNAGGGDTQY
TRBJ2-5	.	TRBV28	ASSYLSRPWIETQY
TRBJ2-2	.	TRBV6-1	ASSADKTSGYSGELF
TRBJ2-1	.	TRBV6-6	ASSYGWGKGNEQF
TRBJ2-5	.	TRBV25-1	ASRRGEETQY
TRBJ1-2	.	TRBV7-2	ASSNDWIGGYT
TRBJ1-5	.	TRBV7-9	ASSLEGQPQH
TRBJ1-6	.	TRBV4-2	ASSQKTGDNSPLH
TRBJ2-7	once	TRBV7-8	ASSLVDTSSYEQY
TRBJ1-1	.	TRBV6-1	ASRGDRGQRTEAF
TRBJ1-1	few	TRBV11-2	ASSLLRGPLLTVNTEAF
TRBJ2-3	.	TRBV28	ASSSGVIGRATDTQY
TRBJ2-4	.	TRBV7-8	ASSLGAGTRSNIQY
TRBJ1-2	.	TRBV6-5	ASTARDGPNYGYT
TRBJ2-1	.	TRBV19	ASSIQLAGGYNEQF
TRBJ2-3	.	TRBV4-3	ASSRAGADTQY
TRBJ1-4	few	TRBV7-9	ASSLVREKLF
TRBJ2-7	.	TRBV10-3	AISSGQGFNEQY
TRBJ2-1	.	TRBV6-5	ASSYFDEQF
TRBJ2-7	.	TRBV7-9	ASSTTGTGSQY
TRBJ2-2	.	TRBV2	ASSPTVNTGELF
TRBJ2-2	once	TRBV5-6	ASSFMRGRTGELF
TRBJ2-7	.	TRBV7-9	ASSQSGEQY
TRBJ2-7	.	TRBV10-3	AISETADRDEQY